The clone carrying this T cell receptor gamma chain was observed a handful of times. At one of its ends the junction is not consistent with the germline gene, which may arise from a read error. TCRdb re-analyzed the PCR reads via CATT. The data contain 2,500 to 3,000 gamma-chain clones, 5% to 5.5% of them singletons. CDR3 size: 14 residues. Germline V gene sequence: CDR1 VINAFY, CDR2 YDVSNSKD. These data come from a study of human gamma delta and Vdelta1 T cells. The sample consisted of naive CD27+ Vdelta1 gamma-delta T cells from blood. The receptor was isolated from a human donor in good health. This chain uses TRGV5 with TRGJ1 or TRGJ2. For the CDR3, the DNA is TGTGCCACCTGGGACAGGAGGATTTATTATAAGAAACTATTT. This codes for CATWDRRIYYKKLF.